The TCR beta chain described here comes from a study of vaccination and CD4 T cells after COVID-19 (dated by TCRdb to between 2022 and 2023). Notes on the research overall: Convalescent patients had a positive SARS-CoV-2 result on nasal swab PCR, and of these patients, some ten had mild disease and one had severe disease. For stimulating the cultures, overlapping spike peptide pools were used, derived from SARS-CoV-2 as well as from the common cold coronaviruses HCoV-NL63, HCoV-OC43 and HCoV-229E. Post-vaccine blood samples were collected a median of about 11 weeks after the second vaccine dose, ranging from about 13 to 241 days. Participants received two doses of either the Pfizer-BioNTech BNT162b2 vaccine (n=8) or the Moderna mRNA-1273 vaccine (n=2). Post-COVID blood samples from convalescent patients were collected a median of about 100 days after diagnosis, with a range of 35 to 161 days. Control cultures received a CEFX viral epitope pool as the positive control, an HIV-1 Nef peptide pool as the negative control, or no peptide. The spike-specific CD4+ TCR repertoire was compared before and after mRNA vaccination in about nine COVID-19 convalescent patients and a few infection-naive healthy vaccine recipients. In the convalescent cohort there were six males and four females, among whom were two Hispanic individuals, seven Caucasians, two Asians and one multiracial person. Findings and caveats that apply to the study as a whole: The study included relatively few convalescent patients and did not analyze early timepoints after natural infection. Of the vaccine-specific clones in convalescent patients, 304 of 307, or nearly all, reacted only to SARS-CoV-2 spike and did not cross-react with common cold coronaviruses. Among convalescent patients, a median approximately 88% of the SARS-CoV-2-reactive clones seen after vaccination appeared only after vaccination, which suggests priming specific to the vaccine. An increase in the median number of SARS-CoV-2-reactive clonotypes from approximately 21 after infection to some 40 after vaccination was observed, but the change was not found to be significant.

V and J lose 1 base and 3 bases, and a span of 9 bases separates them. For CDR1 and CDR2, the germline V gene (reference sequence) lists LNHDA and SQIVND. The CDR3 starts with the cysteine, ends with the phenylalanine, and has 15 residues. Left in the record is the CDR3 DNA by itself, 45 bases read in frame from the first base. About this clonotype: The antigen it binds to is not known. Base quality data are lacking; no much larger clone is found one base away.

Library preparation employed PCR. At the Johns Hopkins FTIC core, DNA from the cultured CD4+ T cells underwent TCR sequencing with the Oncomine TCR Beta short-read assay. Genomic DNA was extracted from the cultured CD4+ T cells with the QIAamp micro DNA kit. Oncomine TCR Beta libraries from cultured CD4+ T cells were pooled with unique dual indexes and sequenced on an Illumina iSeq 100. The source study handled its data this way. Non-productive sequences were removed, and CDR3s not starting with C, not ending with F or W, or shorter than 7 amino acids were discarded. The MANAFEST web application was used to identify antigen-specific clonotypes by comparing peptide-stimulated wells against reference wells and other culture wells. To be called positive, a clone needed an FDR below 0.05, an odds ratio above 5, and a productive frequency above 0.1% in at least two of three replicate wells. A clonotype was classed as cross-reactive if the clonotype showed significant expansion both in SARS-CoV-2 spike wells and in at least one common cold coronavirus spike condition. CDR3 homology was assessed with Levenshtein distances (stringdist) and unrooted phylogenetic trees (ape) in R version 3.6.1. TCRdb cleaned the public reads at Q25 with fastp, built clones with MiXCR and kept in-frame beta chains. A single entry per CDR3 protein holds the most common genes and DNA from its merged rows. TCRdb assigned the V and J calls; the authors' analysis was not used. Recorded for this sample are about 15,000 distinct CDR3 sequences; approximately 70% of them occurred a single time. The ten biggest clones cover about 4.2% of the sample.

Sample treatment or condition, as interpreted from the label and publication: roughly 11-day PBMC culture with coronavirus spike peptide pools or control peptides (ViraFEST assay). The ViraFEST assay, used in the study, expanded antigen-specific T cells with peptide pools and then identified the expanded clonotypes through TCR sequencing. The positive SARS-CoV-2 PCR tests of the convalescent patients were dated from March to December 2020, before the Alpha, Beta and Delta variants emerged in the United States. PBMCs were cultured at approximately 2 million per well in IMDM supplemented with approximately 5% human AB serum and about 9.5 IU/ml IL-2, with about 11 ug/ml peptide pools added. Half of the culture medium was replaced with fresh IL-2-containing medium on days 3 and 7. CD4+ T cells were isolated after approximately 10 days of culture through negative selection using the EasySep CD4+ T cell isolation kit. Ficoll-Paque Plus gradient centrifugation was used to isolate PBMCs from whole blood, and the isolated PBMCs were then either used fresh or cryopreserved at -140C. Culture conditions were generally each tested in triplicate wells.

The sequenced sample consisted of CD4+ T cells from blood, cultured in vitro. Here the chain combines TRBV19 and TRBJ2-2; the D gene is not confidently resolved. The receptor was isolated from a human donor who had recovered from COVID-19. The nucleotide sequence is TGTGCCAGTAGTATAGTTGTTTCAGACACCGGGGAGCTGTTTTTT. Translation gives CASSIVVSDTGELFF.